Sequencing of this TCR beta chain was carried out in a study of T cells in localized non-small cell lung cancer. As regards this clone: What it recognizes is unknown.

Clones were read by immunoSEQ multiplex PCR, and TCRdb kept only the in-frame ones, dropping some. This sample carries roughly 16,000 clones, over 75% of them seen once, and the ten largest clones take under 35%. Study outcomes and limitations: Overall survival was longer when the density of T cells in the blood was higher.

V lost 4 bases to trimming and J lost 7 bases, with 9 bases between them. This CDR3 spans 11 amino acids. Germline-derived CDR1 and CDR2 are SGHDT and YYEEEE. The source is a female donor over 55 with stage III squamous cell lung carcinoma. The sample here was peripheral blood, taken before any cancer treatment. The genes are TRBV5-6 and TRBJ2-7, with D hard to call. The CDR3 reads CASSSETEQYF. As DNA, the CDR3 is TGTGCCAGCAGCAGCGAGACGGAGCAGTACTTC. The full variable domain, in which reference TRBV5-6 and TRBJ2-7 provide the parts outside the CDR3, is DAGVTQSPTHLIKTRGQQVTLRCSPKSGHDTVSWYQQALGQGPQFIFQYYEEEERQRGNFPDRFSGHQFPNYSSELNVNALLLGDSALYLCASSSETEQYFGPGTRLTVT.